Below are 21 T cell receptor beta chains sequenced from a single sample in a study of Ad26.COV2.S vaccination and SARS-CoV-2 variants. The treatment was: about 20 received Ad26.COV2.S at low or high dose, single or two shots; about 5 received placebo; per-sample allocation not given. Samples analyzed were those drawn on day 63 after the first vaccine or placebo injection. The method was immunoSEQ multiplex PCR; TCRdb's version includes in-frame clones alone and lacks a portion of them. This sample has approximately 500,000 clones, with roughly 87% found just once. The source material was peripheral blood, sampled in a trial of Ad26.COV2.S vaccine versus placebo. These receptors all stem from a person between 18 and 65 years old who received the Ad26.COV2.S COVID-19 vaccine or a placebo.

Notes on this clone: Compared with germline, one end of the junction differs, possibly owing to a read error. The genes are TRBV5-3 and TRBJ2-7, with TRBD2 identical over 8 bases. TRBV5-3 is an open reading frame, and its role is uncertain. The CDR3 sequence is 12 residues long. CDR3 sequence: CRQREKYYEQYF. As DNA, the CDR3 is TGCCGGCAGCGGGAGAAATACTACGAGCAGTACTTC.

The chain joins TRBV6-4 to TRBJ2-1; possibly TRBD1 for D (5 bases). The germline V gene encodes CDR1 MRHNA and CDR2 SNTAGT. The CDR3 spans 13 residues. V lost 0 bases, J lost 14 bases, and 14 bases lay in between. The chain's CDR3 is CASSDSISQAKFF. The CDR3 bases are TGTGCCAGCAGTGACTCGATTTCACAGGCTAAGTTCTTC.

The chain uses TRBV10-3 and TRBJ2-7, with D possibly matching TRBD1 (6 bases). Germline-derived CDR1 and CDR2 are ENHRY and SYGVKD. With 6 bases removed from V and 6 bases from J, the gap between germline ends came to 15 bases. CDR3 size: 13 residues. DNA of the CDR3: TGTGCCATCAGCCGGGACATACTGGGCGAGCAGTACTTC. Its translation: CAISRDILGEQYF.

In DNA form, the CDR3 reads TGTGCCAGCAGTTTATTTGCGGGAGTAGGAAACATTCAGTACTTC. Residues: CASSLFAGVGNIQYF. This chain links TRBV27 with TRBJ2-4; 7 bases match TRBD2. With V trimmed by 1 base and J by 6 bases, 6 bases remained unmatched. Germline V gene lookup returns CDR1 MNHEY and CDR2 SMNVEV (reference sequence). The CDR3 contains 15 residues.

This CDR3 reads CASSYKRSSVTGVFEAFF. The CDR3 DNA sequence: TGTGCCAGCAGCTACAAGAGGTCTAGTGTGACAGGGGTTTTCGAAGCTTTCTTT. The chain has TRBV7-2 and TRBJ1-1; 8 bases line up with TRBD1. CDR3 length: 18 residues. J was trimmed by 8 bases and V by 4 bases; bases with no gene match: 21. Germline CDR1 and CDR2: SGHTA and FQGNSA. The full variable domain, its missing parts supplied by reference TRBV7-2 and TRBJ1-1, is GAGVSQSPSNKVTEKGKDVELRCDPISGHTALYWYRQSLGQGLEFLIYFQGNSAPDKSGLPSDRFSAERTGGSVSTLTIQRTQQEDSAVYLCASSYKRSSVTGVFEAFFGQGTRLTVV.

The chain couples TRBV28 to TRBJ1-6, with unresolved D. V was shortened by 5 bases and J by 10 bases, with 24 bases between the two germline ends. Germline CDR1 reads MDHEN; CDR2 reads SYDVKM. The CDR3 runs to 17 residues. Written as DNA, the CDR3 is TGTGCCAGCAGTCCCACACCCCGTTTAGGGTCGGGGTCACCCCTCCACTTT. This codes for CASSPTPRLGSGSPLHF.

The V and J genes are TRBV6-5 and TRBJ2-7; 10 nucleotides align to TRBD1. CDR1 is MNHEY and CDR2 is SVGAGI in the germline V gene. Losses at the gene ends were 6 bases for V and 0 bases for J; bases not matched to a gene: 5. This CDR3 contains 15 residues. CDR3: CASRPDRGRSYEQYF. The CDR3 bases are TGTGCCAGCAGGCCCGACAGGGGGCGCTCCTACGAGCAGTACTTC.

This rearrangement joins TRBV5-8 to TRBJ2-1; D possibly corresponds to TRBD2 (5 bases). Germline V lookup: CDR1 SGHTS, CDR2 YDEGEE. The CDR3 consists of 12 residues. Trimming took off 0 bases at V and 10 bases at J, with 8 bases between the two ends. CDR3 in DNA: TGTGCCAGCAGCTTGGACCAGCGGGAGCAGTTCTTC. It specifies CASSLDQREQFF.

This clone showed up just a few times. The chain employs TRBV19 and TRBJ1-1, with D possibly TRBD1 on 5 matching bases. The germline CDR1 and CDR2 sequences are LNHDA and SQIVND (reference sequence). Trimming pared 9 bases from V and 8 bases from J, leaving 25 bases between. This CDR3 spans 15 amino acids. CDR3 nucleotides: TGTGCCAGCGCCCGGGGGTTTGGCGGTATGAGAGAAGCTTTCTTT. This gives the protein CASARGFGGMREAFF.

This chain connects TRBV5-1 to TRBJ2-1; 12 bases agree with TRBD2. The CDR3 loop spans 15 amino acids. Trimming removed 4 bases from V and 10 bases from J; junction bases left unmatched: 9. CDR1 is SGHRS, CDR2 YFSETQ, per germline. CDR3 sequence (DNA): TGCGCCAGCAGCCAGACTAGCGGGAGTCTGCAAGAGCAGTTCTTC. It yields the protein CASSQTSGSLQEQFF.

This sequence joins TRBV28 and TRBJ2-7, with 10 bases that match TRBD1. Trimming at V came to 5 bases and at J to 7 bases, leaving 8 bases not matched to a gene. This CDR3 is 14 amino acids long. The germline V gene has CDR1 MDHEN and CDR2 SYDVKM. CDR3 in amino acids: CASSPRDRGREQYF. The CDR3 bases are TGTGCCAGCAGTCCCCGGGACAGGGGTAGGGAGCAGTACTTC.

This clone was picked up one time. This chain connects TRBV5-4 to TRBJ2-1, with 15 bases aligning to TRBD2. The germline CDR1 and CDR2 sequences are SGHNT and YYREEE (reference sequence). With 4 bases clipped from V and 9 bases from J, the junction kept 5 bases outside the gene matches. This CDR3 region has 15 residues. The DNA for the CDR3 is TGTGCCAGCAGCCAAAGGACTAGCGGGAGGGTTGAGCAGTTCTTC. Protein sequence: CASSQRTSGRVEQFF.

This chain links TRBV28 with TRBJ1-2, with 11 bases that match TRBD1. The CDR3 is 14 residues long. Trimming took 7 bases from V and 4 from J; bases not matched to a gene: 5. Germline V gene sequence: CDR1 MDHEN, CDR2 SYDVKM. CDR3 in DNA: TGTGCCAGCACCAAGGGGACAGGGGGCTATGGCTACACCTTC. It specifies CASTKGTGGYGYTF.

This chain connects TRBV7-2 to TRBJ2-1; D is tentatively TRBD1 or TRBD2 (5 bases each). The CDR3 has 16 residues. Per the germline V gene, CDR1 is SGHTA and CDR2 is FQGNSA. Trimming removed 2 bases from V and 8 bases from J, with 19 bases in between. The CDR3 spells CASSLPQGRLLYEQFF. CDR3 sequence (DNA): TGTGCCAGCAGCTTACCCCAGGGACGCCTTTTGTATGAGCAGTTCTTC.

The J gene is TRBJ2-2, the V gene TRBV5-8; possibly TRBD1 or TRBD2 for D (6 bases each). This CDR3 has 14 amino acids. Germline V lookup: CDR1 SGHTS, CDR2 YDEGEE. V was shortened by 6 bases and J by 6 bases, with 15 bases between the two germline ends. The CDR3 DNA reads as TGTGCCAGCACCACCTGGAGGGGGTCCGGGGAGCTGTTTTTT. Its protein is CASTTWRGSGELFF.

This chain connects TRBV7-2 to TRBJ2-2; D uncertain. Germline assignment: CDR1 SGHTA and CDR2 FQGNSA. V lost 3 bases, J lost 5 bases, and 10 bases lay in between. The CDR3 consists of 14 residues. CDR3 sequence (DNA): TGTGCCAGCAGCTTTGAACTCAATACCGGGGAGCTGTTTTTT. Translated: CASSFELNTGELFF. The whole variable domain, remainder taken from reference TRBV7-2 and TRBJ2-2, is GAGVSQSPSNKVTEKGKDVELRCDPISGHTALYWYRQSLGQGLEFLIYFQGNSAPDKSGLPSDRFSAERTGGSVSTLTIQRTQQEDSAVYLCASSFELNTGELFFGEGSRLTVL.

The chain recombines TRBV11-2 with TRBJ2-2, with D hard to call. CDR1 SGHAT and CDR2 FQNNGV come from the germline V gene. V was shortened by 0 bases and J by 6 bases, with 5 bases between the two germline ends. The CDR3 totals 13 residues. The CDR3 bases are TGTGCCAGCAGCTTAGAGGATTCCGGGGAGCTGTTTTTT. This translates into CASSLEDSGELFF.

This chain links TRBV3-1 (or the pseudogene TRBV3-2) with TRBJ2-1; 7 positions agree with TRBD2. The CDR3 extends over 16 amino acids. The V gene's germline CDR1 is LGHDT and CDR2 YNNKEL (reference sequence). With V trimmed by 2 bases and J by 1 base, 5 bases remained unmatched. This chain's CDR3 is CASSQYPGGSYNEQFF. Here the CDR3 DNA reads TGTGCCAGCAGCCAATACCCGGGGGGATCCTACAATGAGCAGTTCTTC.

The chain links TRBV30 to TRBJ1-1, with a weak D call TRBD1 (5 bases). V was cut by 2 bases and J by 11 bases, with 18 bases left in between. Germline CDR1 GTSNPN, CDR2 SVGIG (reference sequence). The length of the CDR3 is 13 residues. CDR3 residues: CAWSPLWGYAAFF. The CDR3 DNA is TGTGCCTGGAGTCCCCTGTGGGGGTATGCGGCTTTCTTT. The whole variable domain, remainder taken from reference TRBV30 and TRBJ1-1, is SQTIHQWPATLVQPVGSPLSLECTVEGTSNPNLYWYRQAAGRGLQLLFYSVGIGQISSEVPQNLSASRPQDRQFILSSKKLLLSDSGFYLCAWSPLWGYAAFFGQGTRLTVV.

The chain employs TRBV7-9 and TRBJ2-1, with D perhaps matching TRBD1 or TRBD2 (5 bases each). CDR3 length equals 17 residues. CDR1 is SEHNR and CDR2 is FQNEAQ in the germline V gene (reference sequence). Trimming removed 1 base at V and 7 bases at J, with 20 bases between. The CDR3 region is CASSLGTLGWGLNEQFF. The CDR3 coding sequence is TGTGCCAGCAGCTTAGGGACCCTCGGATGGGGGTTGAATGAGCAGTTCTTC.

The chain links TRBV30 to TRBJ1-2, with D unresolved. The germline gives CDR1 GTSNPN, CDR2 SVGIG (reference sequence). The CDR3 runs 13 residues. V was shortened by 3 bases and J by 7 bases, with 15 bases between the two germline ends. CDR3 sequence: CAWSPGGLGGYTF. In nucleotides, the CDR3 is TGTGCCTGGAGCCCGGGAGGGCTCGGTGGCTACACCTTC. The full variable domain, its missing parts supplied by reference TRBV30 and TRBJ1-2, is SQTIHQWPATLVQPVGSPLSLECTVEGTSNPNLYWYRQAAGRGLQLLFYSVGIGQISSEVPQNLSASRPQDRQFILSSKKLLLSDSGFYLCAWSPGGLGGYTFGSGTRLTVV.